Given below is one TCR beta chain in context. These data belong to a study of shared clonotypes between healthy human individuals. The data were produced by immunoSEQ multiplex PCR, yet TCRdb's version contains in-frame clones alone and is incomplete. Here the sample spans around 700,000 clones, 72% being singletons. Looked up from germline, CDR1 is SEHNR and CDR2 is FQNEAQ (reference sequence). The CDR3 sequence is 15 residues long. J gave up 8 bases and V 4 bases, and 13 bases lay outside the gene matches. Material: memory CD4+ T cells sorted from blood. Subset defined: CD45RA-negative fraction. This chain joins TRBV7-9 and TRBJ2-7; 8 bases line up with TRBD2. This receptor was taken from a woman in her thirties in good health. The CDR3 DNA is TGTGCCAGCAGCTCCAGTCGGGAGGGCCATTCTCAGCAGTACTTC. Protein sequence: CASSSSREGHSQQYF.